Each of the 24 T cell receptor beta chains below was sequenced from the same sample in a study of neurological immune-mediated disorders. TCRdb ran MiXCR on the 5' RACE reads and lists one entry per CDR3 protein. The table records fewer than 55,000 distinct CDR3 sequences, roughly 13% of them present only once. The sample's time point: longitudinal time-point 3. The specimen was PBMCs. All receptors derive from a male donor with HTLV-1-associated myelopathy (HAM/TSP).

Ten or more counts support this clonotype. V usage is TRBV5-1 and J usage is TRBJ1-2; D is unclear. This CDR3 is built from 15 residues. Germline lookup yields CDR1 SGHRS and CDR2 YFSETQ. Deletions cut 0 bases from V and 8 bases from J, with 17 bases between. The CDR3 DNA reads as TGCGCCAGCAGCTTGGCTGAGGGAAGTTGGTACGGCTACACCTTC. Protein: CASSLAEGSWYGYTF.

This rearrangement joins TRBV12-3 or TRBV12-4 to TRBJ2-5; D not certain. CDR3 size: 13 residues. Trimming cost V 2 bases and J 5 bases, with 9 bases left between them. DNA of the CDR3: TGTGCCAGCAGTTTACGGCGTAGTGAGACCCAGTACTTC. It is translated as CASSLRRSETQYF.

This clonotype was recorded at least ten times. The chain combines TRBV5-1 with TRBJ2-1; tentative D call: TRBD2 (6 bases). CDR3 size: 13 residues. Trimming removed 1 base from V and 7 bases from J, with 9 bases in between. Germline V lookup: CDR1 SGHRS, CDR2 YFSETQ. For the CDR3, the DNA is TGCGCCAGCAGCTTGAACCGGGGGAATGAGCAGTTCTTC. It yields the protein CASSLNRGNEQFF.

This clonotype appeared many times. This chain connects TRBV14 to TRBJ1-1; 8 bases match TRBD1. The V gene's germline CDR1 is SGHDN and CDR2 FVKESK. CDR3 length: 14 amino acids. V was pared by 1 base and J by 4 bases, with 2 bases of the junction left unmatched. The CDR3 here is CASSQVTGGTEAFF. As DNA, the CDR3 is TGTGCCAGCAGCCAAGTAACAGGGGGCACTGAAGCTTTCTTT.

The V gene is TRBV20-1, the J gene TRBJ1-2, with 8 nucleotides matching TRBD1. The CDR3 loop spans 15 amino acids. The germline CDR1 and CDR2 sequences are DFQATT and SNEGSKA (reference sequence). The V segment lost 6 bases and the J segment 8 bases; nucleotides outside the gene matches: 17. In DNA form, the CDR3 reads TGCAGTGCCAAGACGCCGGGACAGGCCTTCGAGGGCTACACCTTC. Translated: CSAKTPGQAFEGYTF.

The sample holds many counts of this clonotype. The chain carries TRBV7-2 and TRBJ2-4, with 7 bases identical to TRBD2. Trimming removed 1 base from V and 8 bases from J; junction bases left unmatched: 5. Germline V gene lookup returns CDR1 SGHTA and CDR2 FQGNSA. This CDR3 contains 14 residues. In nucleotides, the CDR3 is TGTGCCAGCAGCTTAGGCCCAGGGAGGGACATTCAGTACTTC. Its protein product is CASSLGPGRDIQYF.

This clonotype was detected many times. CDR3 sequence reads: CASSQPNQPQHF. CDR3 DNA sequence: TGTGCCAGCAGTCAGCCGAATCAGCCCCAGCATTTT. The chain uses TRBV7-2 and TRBJ1-5, with unresolved D. The CDR3 consists of 12 residues. Germline-derived CDR1 and CDR2 are SGHTA and FQGNSA. The V end was cut by 6 bases, the J end by 4 bases, with 7 bases between.

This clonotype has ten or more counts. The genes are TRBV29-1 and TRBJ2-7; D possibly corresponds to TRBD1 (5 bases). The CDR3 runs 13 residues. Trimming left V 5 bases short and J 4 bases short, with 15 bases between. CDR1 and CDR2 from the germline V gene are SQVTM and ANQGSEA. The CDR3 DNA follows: TGCAGCGTTCTGGACATGGATGTGTACGAGCAGTACTTC. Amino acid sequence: CSVLDMDVYEQYF.

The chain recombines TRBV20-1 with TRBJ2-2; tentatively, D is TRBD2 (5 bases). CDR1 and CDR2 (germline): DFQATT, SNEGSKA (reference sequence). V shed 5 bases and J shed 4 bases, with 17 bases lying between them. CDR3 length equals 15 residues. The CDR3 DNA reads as TGCAGTGCTTCCGGGATCCGGCCGGGCACCGGGGAGCTGTTTTTT. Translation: CSASGIRPGTGELFF.

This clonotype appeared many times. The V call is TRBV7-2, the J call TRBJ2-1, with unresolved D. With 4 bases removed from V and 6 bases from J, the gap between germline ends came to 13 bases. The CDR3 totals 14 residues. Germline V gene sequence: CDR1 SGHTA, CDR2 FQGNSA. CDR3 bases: TGTGCCAGCAGCTCAAGTAGGGATTCCAATGAGCAGTTCTTC. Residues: CASSSSRDSNEQFF. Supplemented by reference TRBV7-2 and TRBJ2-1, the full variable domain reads GAGVSQSPSNKVTEKGKDVELRCDPISGHTALYWYRQSLGQGLEFLIYFQGNSAPDKSGLPSDRFSAERTGGSVSTLTIQRTQQEDSAVYLCASSSSRDSNEQFFGPGTRLTVL.

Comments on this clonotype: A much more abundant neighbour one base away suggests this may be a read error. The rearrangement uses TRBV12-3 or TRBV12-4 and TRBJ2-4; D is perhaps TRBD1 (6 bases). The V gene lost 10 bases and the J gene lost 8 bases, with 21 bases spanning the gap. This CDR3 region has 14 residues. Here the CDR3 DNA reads TGTGCCAACAGCCCAACAGGGTTAGGGGACATTCAGTACTTC. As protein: CANSPTGLGDIQYF.

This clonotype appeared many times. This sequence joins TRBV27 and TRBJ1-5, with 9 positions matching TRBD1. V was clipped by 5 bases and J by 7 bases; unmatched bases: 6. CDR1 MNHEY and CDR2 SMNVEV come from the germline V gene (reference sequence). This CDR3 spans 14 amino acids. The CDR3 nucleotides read TGTGCCAGCAGTCGTAACAGGGGGCACCAGCCCCAGCATTTT. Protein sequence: CASSRNRGHQPQHF.

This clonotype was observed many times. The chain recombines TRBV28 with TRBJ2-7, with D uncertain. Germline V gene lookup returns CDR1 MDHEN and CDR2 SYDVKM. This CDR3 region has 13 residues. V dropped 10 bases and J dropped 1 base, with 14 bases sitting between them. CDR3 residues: CATLSSQSYEQYF. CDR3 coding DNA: TGTGCCACCCTTTCGTCCCAATCCTACGAGCAGTACTTC.

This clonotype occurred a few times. Written as DNA, the CDR3 is TGCAGTGCTAGCGGACTAGCGTTACCCTACAATGAGCAGTTCTTC. It translates to CSASGLALPYNEQFF. The V and J genes are TRBV20-1 and TRBJ2-1; TRBD2 aligns across 9 bases. Trimming at V came to 3 bases and at J to 2 bases, leaving 5 bases not matched to a gene. Per germline, CDR1 DFQATT and CDR2 SNEGSKA (reference sequence). The CDR3 is 15 amino acids.

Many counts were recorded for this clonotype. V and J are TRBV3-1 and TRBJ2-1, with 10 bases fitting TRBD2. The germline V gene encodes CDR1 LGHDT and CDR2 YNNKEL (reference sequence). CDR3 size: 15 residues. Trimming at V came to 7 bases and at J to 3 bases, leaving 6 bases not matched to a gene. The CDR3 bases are TGTGCCAGCAACGGAATAGCGGGGGGCTACAATGAGCAGTTCTTC. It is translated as CASNGIAGGYNEQFF.

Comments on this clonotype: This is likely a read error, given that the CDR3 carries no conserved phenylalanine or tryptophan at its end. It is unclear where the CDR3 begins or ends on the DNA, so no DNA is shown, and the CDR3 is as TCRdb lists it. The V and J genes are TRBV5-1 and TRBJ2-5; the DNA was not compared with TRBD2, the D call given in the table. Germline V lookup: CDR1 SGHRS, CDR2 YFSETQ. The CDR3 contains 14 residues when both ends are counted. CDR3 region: CASSDSSGEETQHL.

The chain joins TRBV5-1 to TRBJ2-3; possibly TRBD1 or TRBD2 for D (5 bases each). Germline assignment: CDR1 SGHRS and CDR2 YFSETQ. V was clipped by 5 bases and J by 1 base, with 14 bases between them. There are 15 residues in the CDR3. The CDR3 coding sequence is TGCGCCAGCAGGCCCGGGGCCCAGGGCACAGATACGCAGTATTTT. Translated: CASRPGAQGTDTQYF. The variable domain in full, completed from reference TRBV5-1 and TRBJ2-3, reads KAGVTQTPRYLIKTRGQQVTLSCSPISGHRSVSWYQQTPGQGLQFLFEYFSETQRNKGNFPGRFSGRQFSNSRSEMNVSTLELGDSALYLCASRPGAQGTDTQYFGPGTRLTVL.

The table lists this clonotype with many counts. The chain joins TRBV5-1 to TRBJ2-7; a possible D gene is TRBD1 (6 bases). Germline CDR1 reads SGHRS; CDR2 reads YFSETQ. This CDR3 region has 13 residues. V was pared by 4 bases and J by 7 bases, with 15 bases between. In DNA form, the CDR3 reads TGCGCCAGCAGCATTGGGGGCTCTGGGGAGCAGTACTTC. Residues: CASSIGGSGEQYF.

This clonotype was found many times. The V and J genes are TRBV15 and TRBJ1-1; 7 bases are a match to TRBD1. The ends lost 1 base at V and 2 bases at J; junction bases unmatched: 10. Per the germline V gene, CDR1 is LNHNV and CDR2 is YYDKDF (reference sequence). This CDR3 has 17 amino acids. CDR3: CATSRGQPGQINTEAFF. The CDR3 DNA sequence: TGTGCCACCAGCAGAGGCCAGCCGGGACAGATCAACACTGAAGCTTTCTTT.

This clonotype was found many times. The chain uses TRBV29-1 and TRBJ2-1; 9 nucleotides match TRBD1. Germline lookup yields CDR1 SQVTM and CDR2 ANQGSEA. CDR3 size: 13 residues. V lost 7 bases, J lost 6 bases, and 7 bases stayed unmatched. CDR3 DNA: TGCAGCGAGAACAGGGGGCGGACCAATGAGCAGTTCTTC. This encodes CSENRGRTNEQFF.

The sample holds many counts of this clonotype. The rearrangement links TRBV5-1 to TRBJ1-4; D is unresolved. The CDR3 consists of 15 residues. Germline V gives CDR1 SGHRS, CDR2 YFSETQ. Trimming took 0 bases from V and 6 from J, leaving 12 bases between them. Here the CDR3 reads CASSLEPGAYEKLFF. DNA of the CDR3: TGCGCCAGCAGCTTGGAACCGGGCGCATATGAAAAACTGTTTTTT.

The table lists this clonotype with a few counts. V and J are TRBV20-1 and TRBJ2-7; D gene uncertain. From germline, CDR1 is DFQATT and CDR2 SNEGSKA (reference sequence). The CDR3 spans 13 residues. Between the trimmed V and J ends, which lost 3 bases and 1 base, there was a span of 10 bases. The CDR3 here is CSARSSQSYEQYF. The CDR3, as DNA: TGCAGTGCTAGGTCGTCTCAATCCTACGAGCAGTACTTC.

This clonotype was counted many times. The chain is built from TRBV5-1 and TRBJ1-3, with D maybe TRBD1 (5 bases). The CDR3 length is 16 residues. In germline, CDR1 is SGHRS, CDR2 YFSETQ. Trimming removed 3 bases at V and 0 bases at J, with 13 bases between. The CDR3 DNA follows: TGCGCCAGCAGCTATTCCGCAGGGACCTCTGGAAACACCATATATTTT. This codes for CASSYSAGTSGNTIYF.

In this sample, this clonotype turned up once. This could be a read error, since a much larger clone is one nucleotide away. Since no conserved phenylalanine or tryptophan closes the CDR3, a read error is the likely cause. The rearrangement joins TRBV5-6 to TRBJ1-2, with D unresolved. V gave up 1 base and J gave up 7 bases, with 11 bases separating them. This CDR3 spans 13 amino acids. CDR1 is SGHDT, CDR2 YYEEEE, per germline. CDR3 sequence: CASSLLRKSGYTI. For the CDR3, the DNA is TGTGCCAGCAGCTTGTTAAGAAAGAGTGGCTACACCATC.